These T cell receptor beta chains were read from a single sample in a study of shared clonotypes between healthy human individuals. Sequencing was performed with immunoSEQ multiplex PCR; in TCRdb, only in-frame clones are kept and a portion is missing. Here the sample spans about 2,200,000 clones, just over 90% being singletons. The sample consisted of naive CD8+ T cells from PBMCs. These receptors all stem from a man aged 18 to 29 in good health. Some clones in this sample may be carry-over from other donors' samples. Each CDR3 is given with its conserved first and last residue. D genes are given only for firm matches. Size is stated for part of the rows, as once, few or many counts, or as a class when the clone is expanded.

-	TRBV27	TRBJ2-3	TRBD2	TGTGCCAGCAGTTCCCTAGCGGGGGGCGGTATGGCACAGGGGACGCAGTATTTT	CASSSLAGGGMAQGTQYF
-	TRBV4-1	TRBJ2-1	TRBD1	TGCGCCAGCAGCCAGGGGACAGGGGGCTATGAGCAGTTCTTC	CASSQGTGGYEQFF
-	TRBV7-3	TRBJ2-1	-	TGTGCCAGCAGCTTGGGGCCGGGTGCCGGGGCCAACTACAATGAGCAGTTCTTC	CASSLGPGAGANYNEQFF
-	TRBV4-2	TRBJ2-3	-	TGTGCCAGCAGCCAAGGTTTGTCTCATGAGGGAGATACGCAGTATTTT	CASSQGLSHEGDTQYF
-	TRBV2	TRBJ2-7	-	TGTGCCAGCAGCGTAGCCGGGGGCGAGCAGTACTTC	CASSVAGGEQYF
few	TRBV30	TRBJ1-1	TRBD1	TGTGCCTGGAGTTGGGGGACAGGCGATTTGAACACTGAAGCTTTCTTT	CAWSWGTGDLNTEAFF
-	TRBV28	TRBJ2-5	TRBD2	TGTGCCAGCGGGCTAGCGGGAGGGGGGGAGACCCAGTACTTC	CASGLAGGGETQYF
-	TRBV7-6	TRBJ1-4	TRBD1	TGTGCCAGCAGCCCCGGACAGGGGAACGAAAAACTGTTTTTT	CASSPGQGNEKLFF
-	TRBV5-1	TRBJ2-7	-	TGCGCCAGCAGCTTTGAAACCAGGGGCTCCTACGAGCAGTACTTC	CASSFETRGSYEQYF
-	TRBV11-3	TRBJ2-3	TRBD2	TGTGCCAGCAGCTTAGGACTAGCGGGCCGTGGCACAGATACGCAGTATTTT	CASSLGLAGRGTDTQYF
-	TRBV7-9	TRBJ2-1	TRBD2	TGTGCCAGCAGCCGACGGGAGGGCCCCAGGAATGAGCAGTTCTTC	CASSRREGPRNEQFF
-	TRBV5-1	TRBJ1-3	-	TGCGCCAGCCAACGGGGAACCTCTGGAAACACCATATATTTT	CASQRGTSGNTIYF
-	TRBV7-9	TRBJ2-3	-	TGTGCCAGCAGCCCGTTCTCGGGGGAGAATACGCAGTATTTT	CASSPFSGENTQYF
-	TRBV9	TRBJ1-2	-	TGTGCCAGCAGCGTAAGCACAGACTATGGCTACACCTTC	CASSVSTDYGYTF
-	TRBV27	TRBJ2-2	-	TGTGCCAGCAGTTTAAGGTTGGGACTGAACACCGGGGAGCTGTTTTTT	CASSLRLGLNTGELFF
-	TRBV25-1	TRBJ2-7	-	TGTGCCAGCAGTGGAATGGCAGAGAGCTCCTACGAGCAGTACTTC	CASSGMAESSYEQYF
-	TRBV6-7	TRBJ1-5	-	TGTGCCAGCAGGGGAAAGGACAGCCACAATCAGCCCCAGCATTTT	CASRGKDSHNQPQHF
-	TRBV4-1	TRBJ2-3	-	TGCGCCAGCAGCCAATCTCCAACTACGCCTAGCACAGATACGCAGTATTTT	CASSQSPTTPSTDTQYF
-	TRBV28	TRBJ2-7	TRBD1	TGTGCCAGCAGTACACGTTACGGACAGGGATTCCCCTACGAGCAGTACTTC	CASSTRYGQGFPYEQYF
-	TRBV7-7	TRBJ2-7	-	TGTGCCAGCAGCCATGGGGTTCCCTACGAGCAGTACTTC	CASSHGVPYEQYF
-	TRBV28	TRBJ2-2	-	TGTGCCAGCAGTTTGATTCGGCCGGGACATTCTAACACCGGGGAGCTGTTTTTT	CASSLIRPGHSNTGELFF
-	TRBV28	TRBJ1-1	TRBD1	TGTGCCAGCAGTTTCTACCGGGACAGCACCCCTCACACTGAAGCTTTCTTT	CASSFYRDSTPHTEAFF
-	TRBV19	TRBJ2-7	TRBD1	TGTGCCAGTAGTATGGGGACAGGGGGCGACGAGCAGTACTTC	CASSMGTGGDEQYF
-	TRBV6-5	TRBJ2-7	TRBD1	TGTGCCAGCAGCGACGACAGGGGGTTGTACGAGCAGTACTTC	CASSDDRGLYEQYF
-	TRBV9	TRBJ2-1	TRBD2	TGTGCCAGCAGCGCTTCCGGGACTAGCGGGATAAGTGAGCAGTTCTTC	CASSASGTSGISEQFF
-	TRBV19	TRBJ1-1	TRBD1	TGTGCCAGCGCAACAGGGGCTGGTGAAGCTTTCTTT	CASATGAGEAFF
-	TRBV10-2	TRBJ2-6	-	TGCGCCAGCAAGTGGGGGGCCGATTACTCTGGGGCCAACGTCCTGACTTTC	CASKWGADYSGANVLTF
-	TRBV28	TRBJ1-1	-	TGTGCCAGCAGACCCGTCCTAAACACTGAAGCTTTCTTT	CASRPVLNTEAFF
-	TRBV19	TRBJ2-1	TRBD2	TGTGCCAGTAGTATTTTGTCTAGCGGGAGAAGGGGCTACAATGAGCAGTTCTTC	CASSILSSGRRGYNEQFF
-	TRBV28	TRBJ1-1	-	TGTGCCAGCAGTTTCTCAGGTTTGGGGCTAGGCGCTTTCTTT	CASSFSGLGLGAFF
-	TRBV30	TRBJ1-2	-	TGTGCCTGGAACCCGCTTATTGCGGAGAACTATGGCTACACCTTC	CAWNPLIAENYGYTF
-	TRBV2	TRBJ1-1	-	TGTGCCAGCACACACATCATGAACACTGAAGCTTTCTTT	CASTHIMNTEAFF
-	TRBV29-1	TRBJ2-5	TRBD1	TGCAGCGTGTCGACAGGGGGCCCAGAGACCCAGTACTTC	CSVSTGGPETQYF
-	TRBV9	TRBJ1-2	TRBD1	TGTGCCAGCACCGGAACACAGGGGCCCCAACCCAACTATGGCTACACCTTC	CASTGTQGPQPNYGYTF
-	TRBV5-1	TRBJ2-3	-	TGCGCCAGCAGCAAGAGGGCTAGCACAGATACGCAGTATTTT	CASSKRASTDTQYF
-	TRBV28	TRBJ1-4	TRBD1	TGTGCCAGCAGTTTACCCGCAGGGGGCGTAACTAATGAAAAACTGTTTTTT	CASSLPAGGVTNEKLFF
-	TRBV29-1	TRBJ2-3	TRBD1	TGCAGCGTTTTTTGGACAGGGGACGAGATAGATACGCAGTATTTT	CSVFWTGDEIDTQYF
-	TRBV19	TRBJ2-7	TRBD1	TGTGCCAGTAGCACGGGACAGGGGGTGGGGTACGAGCAGTACTTC	CASSTGQGVGYEQYF
-	TRBV28	TRBJ2-4	TRBD1	TGTGCCAGCAGTTTATCGCTACAGGGGCCGAATGCCATTCAGTACTTC	CASSLSLQGPNAIQYF
once	TRBV10-2	TRBJ1-1	-	TGCGCCAGCAGTGAGACAGGGTGGGACACTGAAGCTTTCTTT	CASSETGWDTEAFF
-	TRBV19	TRBJ1-2	-	TGTGCCAGTGGTCCTTGGCCCTATGGCTACACCTTC	CASGPWPYGYTF
-	TRBV6-5	TRBJ2-2	-	TGTGCCAGCAGTTACGGCCGGGGAGGGGAGCTGTTTTTT	CASSYGRGGELFF
-	TRBV5-1	TRBJ2-2	-	TGCGCCAGCAGCTTGGGGCGGGGCCCCGGGGAGCTGTTTTTT	CASSLGRGPGELFF
-	TRBV2	TRBJ2-1	-	TGTGCCAGCAGTGAACCCCTCCGGCAGAGCTCCTACAATGAGCAGTTCTTC	CASSEPLRQSSYNEQFF
-	TRBV6-1	TRBJ2-3	TRBD1	TGTGCCAGCAGTGTTTCAGGGGGCCGAGATACGCAGTATTTT	CASSVSGGRDTQYF
-	TRBV5-1	TRBJ2-7	-	TGCGCCAGCAGCCCGCGCCCGGGGTTCAGCGAGCAGTACTTC	CASSPRPGFSEQYF